What follows are 30 T cell receptor beta chains derived from one specimen sequenced in a study of T cell repertoires in cytomegalovirus infection. TCRdb independently ran MiXCR on the reads; one entry per CDR3 protein. Here the sample spans more than 350,000 distinct CDR3 sequences, approximately 30% being singletons. The sequenced sample was PBMCs. These receptors were obtained from a human donor in good health (CMV status not recorded). Some clones in this sample may be carry-over from other donors' samples.

The chain is built from TRBV25-1 and TRBJ2-1, with 13 bases identical to TRBD2. Per germline, CDR1 MGHDK and CDR2 SYGVNS. The ends lost 5 bases at V and 7 bases at J; junction bases unmatched: 11. CDR3 length: 17 amino acids. The CDR3 loop reads CASSTPLTSGGPNEQFF. CDR3 coding DNA: TGTGCCAGCAGTACCCCCCTGACTAGCGGGGGGCCGAATGAGCAGTTCTTC.

This clonotype was counted only a few times. The rearrangement uses TRBV28 and TRBJ2-7; 8 nucleotides line up with TRBD1. CDR3 length: 14 amino acids. Losses at the gene ends were 7 bases for V and 3 bases for J; bases not matched to a gene: 8. CDR1 is MDHEN and CDR2 is SYDVKM in the germline V gene. The CDR3: CASTWDRNRYEQYF. Written as DNA, the CDR3 is TGTGCCAGCACGTGGGACAGGAATCGCTACGAGCAGTACTTC.

This clonotype occurred a few times. CDR3 in amino acids: CASGRPGLTNTGELFF. The CDR3 DNA reads as TGTGCCAGCGGCCGACCGGGGCTAACGAACACCGGGGAGCTGTTTTTT. The rearrangement joins TRBV6-2 or TRBV6-3 to TRBJ2-2, with D perhaps TRBD1 or TRBD2 (5 bases each). The length of the CDR3 is 16 residues. The germline V gene encodes CDR1 MNHEY and CDR2 SVGEGT. With 8 bases removed from V and 0 bases from J, the gap between germline ends came to 16 bases.

As concerns this clonotype: Sequence at one end of the junction differs from germline and may be a read error. The V call is TRBV7-8, the J call TRBJ1-1; D is uncertain. Germline CDR1 SGHVS, CDR2 FQNEAQ. CDR3 length equals 13 residues. The CDR3 DNA follows: TGTGCCAGCAGCTTAGCGTTCGGCACTGAATCTTTCTTT. Residues: CASSLAFGTESFF.

Notes on this clonotype: The CDR3 carries no conserved terminal phenylalanine or tryptophan, so it likely arises from a read error. This rearrangement joins TRBV6-2 or TRBV6-3 to TRBJ1-5, with TRBD1 matching 8 bases. The CDR3 runs 14 residues. Germline V gene lookup returns CDR1 MNHEY and CDR2 SVGEGT. The V gene end was trimmed by 6 bases and the J gene end by 7 bases; junction bases not matched to a gene: 8. In DNA form, the CDR3 reads TGTGCCAGCAGCCCCGGACAGGGAGCGCAGCCCCAGCATTGT. The encoded protein is CASSPGQGAQPQHC.

The rearrangement joins TRBV12-3 or TRBV12-4 to TRBJ2-6; D unclear. Trimming shortened V by 2 bases and J by 0 bases, and 8 bases separated the two germline ends. The CDR3 has 16 residues. The CDR3 region is CASSLSGPSGANVLTF. The CDR3 nucleotides read TGTGCCAGCAGTTTATCAGGTCCCTCTGGGGCCAACGTCCTGACTTTC.

The V and J genes are TRBV20-1 and TRBJ1-4; 9 bases are shared with TRBD1. CDR3 size: 14 residues. The junction had 7 bases not matched to a gene; V was cut back by 6 bases and J by 5 bases. Germline CDR1 reads DFQATT; CDR2 reads SNEGSKA (reference sequence). The CDR3, as DNA: TGCAGTGCCAGGACCGGGACAGGGAATGAAAAACTGTTTTTT. It is translated as CSARTGTGNEKLFF.

This CDR3 is CAISESVAAEGYTF. The CDR3 nucleotides read TGTGCCATCAGTGAGTCGGTTGCTGCCGAGGGCTACACCTTC. This chain links TRBV10-3 with TRBJ1-2; D remains unclear. From germline, CDR1 is ENHRY and CDR2 SYGVKD. The CDR3 spans 14 residues. Trimming removed 0 bases at V and 8 bases at J, with 13 bases between.

The chain couples TRBV6-1 to TRBJ1-2; D unresolved. The CDR3 is 15 residues long. V lost 5 bases and J lost 7, with 20 bases in between. The germline gives CDR1 MNHNS, CDR2 SASEGT. The CDR3 DNA reads TGTGCCAGCAGTCCTGCGGCTACGTTCCGGGGTGGCTACACCTTC. Encoded protein: CASSPAATFRGGYTF.

Only a few counts were recorded for this clonotype. The rearrangement joins TRBV11-2 to TRBJ2-7; no clear D. This CDR3 region has 14 residues. V was pared by 3 bases and J by 3 bases, with 12 bases between. The germline V gene has CDR1 SGHAT and CDR2 FQNNGV. The CDR3 protein is CASSLSSTIYEQYF. The CDR3 DNA reads TGTGCCAGCAGCTTGAGCAGCACCATCTACGAGCAGTACTTC.

This CDR3 is CASSFYTTDTQYF. The CDR3, as DNA: TGTGCCAGCAGTTTTTACACCACAGATACGCAGTATTTT. This chain connects TRBV2 to TRBJ2-3; D gene ambiguous. Trimming stripped 5 bases from V and 2 bases from J, with 8 bases between. The germline V gene has CDR1 SNHLY and CDR2 FYNNEI. The CDR3 totals 13 residues.

The V gene is TRBV7-9, the J gene TRBJ1-4, with D unresolved. The CDR3 covers 17 residues. V was clipped by 5 bases and J by 5 bases, with 21 bases between them. The germline V gene has CDR1 SEHNR and CDR2 FQNEAQ (reference sequence). Here the CDR3 reads CASSPRAAGKENEKLFF. The CDR3 coding sequence is TGTGCCAGCAGCCCCCGAGCGGCAGGAAAAGAAAATGAAAAACTGTTTTTT.

DNA of the CDR3: TGCAGTGCTAGGCCAGACGACCTCCGCGGGACAGGGGCGACAGATACGCAGTATTTT. As protein: CSARPDDLRGTGATDTQYF. The V and J genes are TRBV20-1 and TRBJ2-3, with TRBD1 matching 10 bases. V lost 3 bases to trimming and J lost 3 bases; unmatched junction nucleotides: 18. This CDR3 region has 19 residues. The V gene's germline CDR1 is DFQATT and CDR2 SNEGSKA (reference sequence).

There are a few counts of this clonotype. The rearrangement joins TRBV10-3 to TRBJ1-1; the D is unclear. This CDR3 is built from 14 residues. Trimming left V 3 bases short and J 4 bases short, with 12 bases between. The germline gives CDR1 ENHRY, CDR2 SYGVKD. CDR3 sequence: CAISEVLTRTEAFF. The CDR3 DNA follows: TGTGCCATCAGTGAAGTTTTGACCCGCACTGAAGCTTTCTTT.

Ten or more counts support this clonotype. The chain employs TRBV6-2 or TRBV6-3 and TRBJ1-5; TRBD1 is a possible D gene (6 bases). The CDR3 consists of 19 residues. CDR1 and CDR2 (germline): MNHEY, SVGEGT. Trimming took off 2 bases at V and 0 bases at J, with 20 bases between the two ends. CDR3: CASSYRRDNDPSSNQPQHF. CDR3 coding DNA: TGTGCCAGCAGTTACCGGAGGGACAACGACCCCAGTAGCAATCAGCCCCAGCATTTT.

This clonotype was detected ten times or more. The chain uses TRBV12-3 or TRBV12-4 and TRBJ1-2, with D tentatively TRBD1 (6 bases). V was cut by 5 bases and J by 7 bases, with 11 bases left in between. The CDR3 consists of 12 residues. CDR3 protein: CASSIDRTGYTF. The CDR3 region has the DNA TGTGCCAGCAGTATCGACAGGACTGGCTACACCTTC.

This clonotype was counted only a few times. CDR3 nucleotide sequence: TGCGCCAGCAGCCTCGGAGCTGGGTACCAAGAGACCCAGTACTTC. It codes for CASSLGAGYQETQYF. J is TRBJ2-5 and V is TRBV4-3; D gene unclear. The CDR3 sequence is 15 residues long. CDR1 and CDR2 (germline): LGHNA, YSLEER. With 4 bases removed from V and 0 bases from J, the gap between germline ends came to 12 bases.

Ten or more counts support this clonotype. J is TRBJ1-6 and V is TRBV4-1; D may be TRBD1 (6 bases). CDR1 is MGHRA, CDR2 YSYEKL, per germline. The CDR3 runs to 15 residues. With 5 bases removed from V and 8 bases from J, the gap between germline ends came to 16 bases. The CDR3 protein is CASSLQGEGDSPLHF. DNA of the CDR3: TGCGCCAGCAGCTTACAGGGCGAGGGAGATTCACCCCTCCACTTT.

The J gene is TRBJ1-1, the V gene TRBV12-3 or TRBV12-4; 8 bases line up with TRBD1. CDR3 size: 14 residues. Germline trimming cut 6 bases from V and 4 bases from J; bases unmatched to any gene: 7. This chain's CDR3 is CASRPGGASTEAFF. In DNA form, the CDR3 reads TGTGCCAGCAGACCAGGGGGCGCGTCCACTGAAGCTTTCTTT.

This clonotype was detected only a few times. The chain is built from TRBV7-2 and TRBJ1-6, with TRBD1 as a possible D gene (6 bases). The CDR3 is 14 residues long. V was clipped by 5 bases and J by 7 bases, with 12 bases between them. Looked up from germline, CDR1 is SGHTA and CDR2 is FQGNSA. The CDR3 DNA is TGTGCCAGCAGCCCCGGACAGCCAAATTCACCCCTCCACTTT. It codes for CASSPGQPNSPLHF.

This chain uses TRBV19 with TRBJ1-5; D is uncertain. The germline CDR1 and CDR2 sequences are LNHDA and SQIVND (reference sequence). The CDR3 totals 16 residues. With 3 bases removed from V and 1 base from J, the gap between germline ends came to 13 bases. Here the CDR3 reads CASSMLRMTSNQPQHF. In DNA form, the CDR3 reads TGTGCCAGTAGTATGCTCCGAATGACAAGCAATCAGCCCCAGCATTTT.

This clonotype was detected only a few times. The genes are TRBV6-1 and TRBJ1-2, with D perhaps TRBD1 (6 bases). Germline lookup yields CDR1 MNHNS and CDR2 SASEGT. The germline V and J ends were trimmed by 7 bases and 8 bases, with 14 bases remaining between them. The CDR3 has 12 residues. DNA of the CDR3: TGTGCCAGCACAACGACAGGACGAGGCTACACCTTC. It encodes CASTTTGRGYTF.

The V call is TRBV6-1, the J call TRBJ1-1, with D perhaps matching TRBD1 (5 bases). Trimming took off 2 bases at V and 11 bases at J, with 27 bases between the two ends. This CDR3 comprises 17 residues. Per germline, CDR1 MNHNS and CDR2 SASEGT. CDR3: CASSEISPGAGIRTAFF. The DNA for the CDR3 is TGTGCCAGCAGTGAAATAAGCCCCGGGGCCGGGATTAGAACGGCTTTCTTT.

This clonotype was detected only a few times. The rearrangement uses TRBV4-2 and TRBJ1-4, with a weak D call TRBD1 (6 bases). The CDR3 runs 17 residues. V was trimmed by 2 bases and J by 0 bases, leaving 13 bases between them. The V gene's germline CDR1 is LGHNA and CDR2 YNFKEQ. CDR3 coding DNA: TGTGCCAGCAGCCAAACCCCCGGGACAACAACTAATGAAAAACTGTTTTTT. Translated, it gives CASSQTPGTTTNEKLFF.

The sample holds many counts of this clonotype. CDR3 in DNA: TGTGCCACCAGTGGGGTCAACTGGAACTATGGCTACACCTTC. This sequence encodes CATSGVNWNYGYTF. The rearrangement links TRBV24-1 to TRBJ1-2, with D unclear. The CDR3 length is 14 residues. CDR1 is KGHDR, CDR2 SFDVKD, per germline. The V and J ends lost 5 bases and 2 bases respectively, with 11 bases between them.

This clonotype was recorded many times. This chain uses TRBV7-7 with TRBJ2-5; tentatively, D is TRBD1 (6 bases). Trimming pared 5 bases from V and 1 base from J, leaving 11 bases between. Per germline, CDR1 SSHAT and CDR2 FNYEAQ (reference sequence). The CDR3 totals 14 residues. In DNA, the CDR3 is TGTGCCAGCAGCCCAACAGGGACCCAAGAGACCCAGTACTTC. Its translation is CASSPTGTQETQYF.

This clonotype was seen only a few times. The chain has TRBV10-2 and TRBJ2-7; D gene ambiguous. V was clipped by 4 bases and J by 0 bases, with 7 bases between them. Germline CDR1 and CDR2: WSHSY and SAAADI. This CDR3 is built from 13 residues. CDR3: CASSGRPSYEQYF. Here the CDR3 DNA reads TGCGCCAGCAGTGGCAGGCCCTCCTACGAGCAGTACTTC.

The rearrangement uses TRBV7-2 and TRBJ2-1; the D is unclear. The assigned J gene may be wrong: the sequence end matches TRBJ2-7 better. The CDR3 is 14 residues long. CDR1 is SGHTA, CDR2 FQGNSA, per germline. The CDR3 loop reads CASSPVLLNNEQYF. The CDR3 nucleotides are TGTGCCAGCAGCCCGGTTCTACTAAATAATGAGCAGTACTTC.

This clonotype occurred many times. This chain connects TRBV6-6 to TRBJ2-1; 7 bases agree with TRBD1. The CDR3 contains 15 residues. Germline lookup yields CDR1 MNHNY and CDR2 SVGAGI (reference sequence). The V gene end was trimmed by 6 bases and the J gene end by 6 bases; junction bases not matched to a gene: 11. CDR3 in amino acids: CASRPTDRELNEQFF. The CDR3 region has the DNA TGTGCCAGCAGGCCAACCGACAGGGAGCTCAATGAGCAGTTCTTC.

V gene TRBV2 combines with J gene TRBJ2-3; D not certain. The germline gives CDR1 SNHLY, CDR2 FYNNEI. Between the trimmed V and J ends, which lost 3 bases and 2 bases, there was a span of 6 bases. This CDR3 spans 13 amino acids. The CDR3 region is CASSDSVTDTQYF. CDR3 bases: TGTGCCAGCAGTGACTCTGTCACAGATACGCAGTATTTT. Drawing the rest from reference TRBV2 and TRBJ2-3, the complete variable domain is EPEVTQTPSHQVTQMGQEVILRCVPISNHLYFYWYRQILGQKVEFLVSFYNNEISEKSEIFDDQFSVERPDGSNFTLKIRSTKLEDSAMYFCASSDSVTDTQYFGPGTRLTVL.